This T cell receptor (beta chain) derives from a study of blood T cell repertoires in COVID-19. Per the original data handling: Estimates of nucleated cell counts were drawn from the amplification of reference gene primers. TCRdb keeps only in-frame clones here, not all; method: immunoSEQ multiplex PCR. V, J and clone size are those of that table, while D and trimming were read from the DNA. The repertoire consists of some 60,000 clones, with approximately 80% occurring once and the leading ten covering about 20%. Germline V lookup: CDR1 SGHTS, CDR2 YDEGEE. The CDR3 is 14 amino acids. V gave up 2 bases and J gave up 0 bases, with 6 bases separating them.

Input material: peripheral blood. The source is a man in his thirties or forties with COVID-19, enrolled during active disease. The chain has TRBV5-8 and TRBJ1-3, with TRBD1 as a possible D gene (5 bases). CDR3 amino acids: CASSFTGSGNTIYF. The CDR3 bases are TGTGCCAGCAGCTTCACAGGCTCTGGAAACACCATATATTTT.